A single T cell receptor (delta chain) is shown here with its context. The protein held in TCRdb is that of a much larger clone and does not match this DNA's translation at residue 10, likely because of a read error; the protein shown is translated from the DNA. TCRdb re-identified clones in the RT-PCR reads via CATT. Counted here are approximately 2,800 delta-chain clones, roughly 3% occurring once; the ten biggest clones make up around 26%. The data derive from a study of gamma-delta T cells after stem cell transplantation. After removal of 3 bases from V and 4 bases from J, the junction contained 5 bases not matched to a gene. The CDR3 runs 16 residues. Germline loops: CDR1 GEAIGNYY, CDR2 EKD.

Sequenced material: gamma-delta T cells. This TCR was recovered from a human donor. It is not recorded whose cells these are; they may come from a transplant donor. The rearrangement joins TRDV2 to TRDJ2; 12 nucleotides align to TRDD3. This CDR3 reads CACDSLLGDTTAQLFF. The CDR3 DNA reads TGTGCCTGTGACTCTTTACTGGGGGATACGACAGCACAACTCTTCTTT.